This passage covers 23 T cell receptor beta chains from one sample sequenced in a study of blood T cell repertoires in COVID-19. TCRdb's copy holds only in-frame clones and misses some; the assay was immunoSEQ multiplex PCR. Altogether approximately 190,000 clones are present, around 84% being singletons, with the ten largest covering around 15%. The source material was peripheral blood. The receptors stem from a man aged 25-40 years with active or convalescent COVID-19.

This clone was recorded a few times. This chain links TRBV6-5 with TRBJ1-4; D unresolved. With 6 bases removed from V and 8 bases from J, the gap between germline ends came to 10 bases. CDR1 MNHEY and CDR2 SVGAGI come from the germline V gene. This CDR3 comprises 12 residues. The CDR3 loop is CASRQEREKLFF. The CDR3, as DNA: TGTGCCAGCAGGCAGGAACGGGAAAAACTGTTTTTT.

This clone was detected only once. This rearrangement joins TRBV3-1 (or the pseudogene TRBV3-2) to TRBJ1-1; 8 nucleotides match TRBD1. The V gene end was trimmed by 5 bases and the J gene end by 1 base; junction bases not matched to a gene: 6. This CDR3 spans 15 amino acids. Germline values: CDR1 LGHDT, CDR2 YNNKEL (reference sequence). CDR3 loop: CASSYSGTGNTEAFF. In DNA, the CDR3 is TGTGCCAGCAGCTACTCCGGGACAGGGAACACTGAAGCTTTCTTT.

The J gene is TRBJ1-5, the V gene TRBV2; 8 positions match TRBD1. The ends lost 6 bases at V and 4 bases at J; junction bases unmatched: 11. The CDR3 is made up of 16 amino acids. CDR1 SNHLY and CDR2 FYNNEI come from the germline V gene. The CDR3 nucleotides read TGTGCCAGCAGACCCACAGGGGGTTTAGGTAATCAGCCCCAGCATTTT. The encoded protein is CASRPTGGLGNQPQHF.

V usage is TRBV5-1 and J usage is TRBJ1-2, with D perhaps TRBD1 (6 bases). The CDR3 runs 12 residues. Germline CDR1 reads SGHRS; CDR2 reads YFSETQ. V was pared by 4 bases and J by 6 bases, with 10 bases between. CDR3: CASSLTGNGYTF. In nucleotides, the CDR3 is TGCGCCAGCAGCCTTACAGGGAATGGCTACACCTTC.

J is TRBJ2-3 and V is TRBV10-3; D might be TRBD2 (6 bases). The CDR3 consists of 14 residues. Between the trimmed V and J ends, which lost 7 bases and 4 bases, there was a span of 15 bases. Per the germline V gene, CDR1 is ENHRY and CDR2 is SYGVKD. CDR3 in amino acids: CAITSLGGADTQYF. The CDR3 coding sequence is TGTGCCATCACCTCCTTGGGGGGAGCAGATACGCAGTATTTT.

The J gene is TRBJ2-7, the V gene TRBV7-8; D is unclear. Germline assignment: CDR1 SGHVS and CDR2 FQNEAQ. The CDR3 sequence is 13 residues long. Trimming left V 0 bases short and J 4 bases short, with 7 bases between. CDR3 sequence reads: CASSLALGYEQYF. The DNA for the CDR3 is TGTGCCAGCAGCTTAGCGCTAGGATACGAGCAGTACTTC. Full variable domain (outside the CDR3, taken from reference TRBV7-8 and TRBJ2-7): GAGVSQSPRYKVAKRGQDVALRCDPISGHVSLFWYQQALGQGPEFLTYFQNEAQLDKSGLPSDRFFAERPEGSVSTLKIQRTQQEDSAVYLCASSLALGYEQYFGPGTRLTVT.

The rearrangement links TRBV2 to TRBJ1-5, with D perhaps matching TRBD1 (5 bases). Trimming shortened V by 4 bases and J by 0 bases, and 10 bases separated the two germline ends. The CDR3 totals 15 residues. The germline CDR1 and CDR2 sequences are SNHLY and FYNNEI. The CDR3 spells CASSGQTNSNQPQHF. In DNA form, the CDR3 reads TGTGCCAGCAGTGGACAGACCAATAGCAATCAGCCCCAGCATTTT.

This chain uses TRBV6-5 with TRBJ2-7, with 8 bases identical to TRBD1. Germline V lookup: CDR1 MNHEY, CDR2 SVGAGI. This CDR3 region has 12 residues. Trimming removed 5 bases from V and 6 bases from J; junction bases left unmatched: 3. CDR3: CASSNDRGEQYV. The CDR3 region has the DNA TGTGCCAGCAGTAACGACAGGGGCGAGCAGTACGTC.

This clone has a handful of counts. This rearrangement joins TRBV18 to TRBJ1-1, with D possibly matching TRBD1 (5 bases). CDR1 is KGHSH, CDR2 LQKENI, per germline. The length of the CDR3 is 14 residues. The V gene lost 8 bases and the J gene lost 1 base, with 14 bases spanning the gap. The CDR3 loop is CASTAGSQNTEAFF. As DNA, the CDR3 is TGTGCCAGCACCGCAGGGTCACAGAACACTGAAGCTTTCTTT.

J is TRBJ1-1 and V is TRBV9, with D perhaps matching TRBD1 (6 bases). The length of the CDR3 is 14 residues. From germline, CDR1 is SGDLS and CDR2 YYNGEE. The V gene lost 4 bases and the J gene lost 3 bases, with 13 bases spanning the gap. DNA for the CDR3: TGTGCCAGCAGCTCCAGGACAGCCGACACTGAAGCTTTCTTT. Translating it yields CASSSRTADTEAFF.

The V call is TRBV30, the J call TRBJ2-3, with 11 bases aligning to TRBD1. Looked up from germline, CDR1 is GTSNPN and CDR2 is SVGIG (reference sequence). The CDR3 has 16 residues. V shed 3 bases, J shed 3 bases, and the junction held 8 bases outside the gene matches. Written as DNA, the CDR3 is TGTGCCTGGAGCCCCGGGACAGGGGGACTGACAGATACGCAGTATTTT. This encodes CAWSPGTGGLTDTQYF.

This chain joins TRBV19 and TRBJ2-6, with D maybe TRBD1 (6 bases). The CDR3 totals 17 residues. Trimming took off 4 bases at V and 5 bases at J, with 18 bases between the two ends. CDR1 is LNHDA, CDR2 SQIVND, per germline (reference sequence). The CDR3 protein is CASSTYRVSGRANVLTF. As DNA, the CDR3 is TGTGCCAGTAGTACGTACAGGGTATCTGGCCGGGCCAACGTCCTGACTTTC.

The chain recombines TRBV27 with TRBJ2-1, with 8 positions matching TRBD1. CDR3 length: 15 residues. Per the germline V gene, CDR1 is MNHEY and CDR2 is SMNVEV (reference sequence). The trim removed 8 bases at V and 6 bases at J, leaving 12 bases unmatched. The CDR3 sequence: CASAPGQGASNEQFF. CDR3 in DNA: TGTGCCAGCGCCCCCGGGCAGGGGGCTTCCAATGAGCAGTTCTTC.

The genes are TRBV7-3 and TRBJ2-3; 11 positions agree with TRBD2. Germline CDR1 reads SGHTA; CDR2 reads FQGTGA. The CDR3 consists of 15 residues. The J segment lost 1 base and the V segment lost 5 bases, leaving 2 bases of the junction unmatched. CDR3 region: CASSLAGGRTDTQYF. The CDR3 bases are TGTGCCAGCAGCCTAGCGGGGGGCCGCACAGATACGCAGTATTTT.

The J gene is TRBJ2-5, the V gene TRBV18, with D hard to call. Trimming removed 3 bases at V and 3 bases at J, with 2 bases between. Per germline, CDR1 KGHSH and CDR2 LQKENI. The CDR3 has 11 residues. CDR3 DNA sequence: TGTGCCAGCTCACCCAAAGAGACCCAGTACTTC. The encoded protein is CASSPKETQYF. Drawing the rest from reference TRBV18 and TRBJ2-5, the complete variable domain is NAGVMQNPRHLVRRRGQEARLRCSPMKGHSHVYWYRQLPEEGLKFMVYLQKENIIDESGMPKERFSAEFPKEGPSILRIQQVVRGDSAAYFCASSPKETQYFGPGTRLLVL.

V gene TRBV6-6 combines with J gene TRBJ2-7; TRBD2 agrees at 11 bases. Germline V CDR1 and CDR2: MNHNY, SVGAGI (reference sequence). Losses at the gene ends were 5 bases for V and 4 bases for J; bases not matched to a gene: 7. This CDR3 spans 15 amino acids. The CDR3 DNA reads TGTGCCAGCAGTCCGTTAGCGGGGGGGCAATACGAGCAGTACGTC. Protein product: CASSPLAGGQYEQYV.

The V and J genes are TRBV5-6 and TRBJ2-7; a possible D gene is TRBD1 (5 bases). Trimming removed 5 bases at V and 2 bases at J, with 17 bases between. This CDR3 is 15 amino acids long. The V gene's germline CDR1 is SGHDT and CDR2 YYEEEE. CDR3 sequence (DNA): TGTGCCAGCAGTCCCGTTGGGGCTAGACCCTACGAGCAGTACGTC. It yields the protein CASSPVGARPYEQYV.

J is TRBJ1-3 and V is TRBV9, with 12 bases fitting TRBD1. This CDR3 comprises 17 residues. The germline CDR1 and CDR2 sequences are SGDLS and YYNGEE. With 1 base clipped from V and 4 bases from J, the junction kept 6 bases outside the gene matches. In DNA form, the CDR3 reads TGTGCCAGCAGCGTATCCCCCGGGACAGGGGGCGGAAACACCATATATTTT. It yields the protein CASSVSPGTGGGNTIYF.

CDR3 nucleotides: TGTGCCAGCAGTTACCGGGACAAGGGTAATGAAAAACTGTTTTTT. It specifies CASSYRDKGNEKLFF. The chain links TRBV6-5 to TRBJ1-4, with D maybe TRBD1 (6 bases). The V end was cut by 2 bases, the J end by 4 bases, with 11 bases between. This CDR3 spans 15 amino acids. Germline V gene sequence: CDR1 MNHEY, CDR2 SVGAGI.

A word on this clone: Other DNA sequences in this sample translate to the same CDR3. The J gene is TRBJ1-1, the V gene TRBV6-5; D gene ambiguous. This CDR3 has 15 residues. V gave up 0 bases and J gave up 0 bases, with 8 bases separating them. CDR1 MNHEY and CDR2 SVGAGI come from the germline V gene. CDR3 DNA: TGTGCCAGCAGTTACTCTCCAGATATGAACACTGAAGCTTTCTTT. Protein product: CASSYSPDMNTEAFF.

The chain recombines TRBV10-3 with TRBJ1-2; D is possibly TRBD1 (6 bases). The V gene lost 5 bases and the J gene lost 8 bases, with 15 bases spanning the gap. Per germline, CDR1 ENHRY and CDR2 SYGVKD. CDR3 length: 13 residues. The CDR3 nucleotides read TGTGCCATCAGTAACCCAGGGGCAGAGGGCTACACCTTC. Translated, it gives CAISNPGAEGYTF.

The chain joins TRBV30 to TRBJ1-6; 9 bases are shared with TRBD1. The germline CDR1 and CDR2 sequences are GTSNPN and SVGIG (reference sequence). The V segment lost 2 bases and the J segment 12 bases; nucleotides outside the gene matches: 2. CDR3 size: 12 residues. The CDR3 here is CAWSRQGGPLHF. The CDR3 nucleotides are TGTGCCTGGAGTAGACAGGGGGGACCCCTCCACTTT.

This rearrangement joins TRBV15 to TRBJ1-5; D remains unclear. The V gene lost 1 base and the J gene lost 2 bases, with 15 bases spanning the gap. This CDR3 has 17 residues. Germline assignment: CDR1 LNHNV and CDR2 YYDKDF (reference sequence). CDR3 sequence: CATSRAGNPRGNQPQHF. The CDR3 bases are TGTGCCACCAGCAGAGCCGGGAACCCAAGGGGCAATCAGCCCCAGCATTTT.